This record covers a single T cell receptor beta chain. Amplified regions were TCR beta CDR3 sequences from RNA transcripts. A set of HTBI primers served as the primers for a first-round RT-PCR of the TCR CDR3. TCRdb redid the calling of the multiplex PCR reads with MiXCR, one entry per CDR3 protein. The sample holds tens of thousands of distinct CDR3 sequences, about 49% seen once. These data come from a study of T cells in Graves' hyperthyroidism and ophthalmopathy. Trimming shortened V by 4 bases and J by 4 bases, and 17 bases separated the two germline ends. CDR3 length: 15 amino acids. CDR1 is SGHDT and CDR2 is YYEEEE in the germline V gene.

The chain recombines TRBV5-6 with TRBJ2-5, with D possibly matching TRBD1 (7 bases). This TCR came from a woman between 50 and 59 years old with Graves' hyperthyroidism that later progressed to Graves' ophthalmopathy. The specimen sequenced was blood. This CDR3 is CASSPGGLARETQYF. The CDR3 DNA sequence: TGTGCCAGCAGCCCAGGGGGGCTAGCGCGAGAGACCCAGTACTTC.